These 20 T cell receptor beta chains share one sample of origin, sequenced in a study of shared clonotypes between healthy human individuals. Sequencing was performed with immunoSEQ multiplex PCR; in TCRdb, only in-frame clones are kept and a portion is missing. The table lists roughly 760,000 clones, over 65% of them singletons. The sample taken for sequencing was memory CD4+ T cells sorted from blood. Subset indicated: CD45RA-negative fraction. The receptors here all came from a woman younger than 45 in good health.

Concerning this clone: The same CDR3 is also encoded by other DNA sequences in this sample. This chain uses TRBV28 with TRBJ2-3; 7 bases are shared with TRBD1. Trimming cost V 6 bases and J 2 bases; bases outside gene matches: 5. This CDR3 is built from 14 residues. CDR1 is MDHEN, CDR2 SYDVKM, per germline. CDR3 sequence: CASRLTGITDTQYF. The CDR3 bases are TGTGCCAGCAGATTGACAGGGATCACAGATACGCAGTATTTT.

V gene TRBV6-6 combines with J gene TRBJ2-7; the D gene is possibly TRBD2 (6 bases). The CDR3 has 14 residues. The ends were cut back, 2 bases at V and 3 bases at J, with 11 bases in the middle. The V gene's germline CDR1 is MNHNY and CDR2 SVGAGI (reference sequence). The CDR3 is CASSYRRDFYEQYF. The CDR3 DNA reads TGTGCCAGCAGTTACCGACGGGACTTCTACGAGCAGTACTTC.

This clone has just a few counts. The rearrangement joins TRBV28 to TRBJ1-2, with D possibly TRBD1 on 5 matching bases. Germline assignment: CDR1 MDHEN and CDR2 SYDVKM. Trimming pared 3 bases from V and 6 bases from J, leaving 14 bases between. The CDR3 totals 14 residues. CDR3 nucleotide sequence: TGTGCCAGCAGTTTGGGACCCCACGGGGATGGCTACACCTTC. This translates into CASSLGPHGDGYTF.

This clone was counted ten times or more. The J gene is TRBJ2-7, the V gene TRBV11-1, with D possibly called TRBD1 or TRBD2 (5 bases each). Trimming took 0 bases from V and 0 from J, leaving 12 bases between them. The CDR3 length is 16 residues. Germline CDR1 reads SGHAT; CDR2 reads FQDESV (reference sequence). CDR3 loop: CASSLAPGAVSYEQYF. CDR3 nucleotide sequence: TGTGCCAGCAGCTTAGCGCCCGGGGCAGTCTCCTACGAGCAGTACTTC.

The chain is built from TRBV29-1 and TRBJ2-5; 7 bases map to TRBD2. The germline CDR1 and CDR2 sequences are SQVTM and ANQGSEA. This CDR3 contains 14 residues. Trimming took 7 bases from V and 11 from J; bases not matched to a gene: 19. CDR3 DNA: TGCAGCGCACAAATAGCGGGCAGGGTTTGGGAGCAGTACTTC. It specifies CSAQIAGRVWEQYF.

The J gene is TRBJ1-2, the V gene TRBV6-5; 7 nucleotides line up with TRBD1. Germline-derived CDR1 and CDR2 are MNHEY and SVGAGI. This CDR3 comprises 13 residues. The V gene end was trimmed by 4 bases and the J gene end by 2 bases; junction bases not matched to a gene: 1. CDR3 residues: CASSLTGNYGYTF. DNA of the CDR3: TGTGCCAGCAGTTTGACAGGGAACTATGGCTACACCTTC.

The rearrangement joins TRBV10-1 to TRBJ1-2; 7 bases agree with TRBD1. Germline-derived CDR1 and CDR2 are WNHNN and SYGVQD (reference sequence). Trimming at V came to 4 bases and at J to 4 bases, leaving 3 bases not matched to a gene. The CDR3 is made up of 13 amino acids. The CDR3 DNA is TGCGCCAGCAGTGGGACAGGAACCTATGGCTACACCTTC. This codes for CASSGTGTYGYTF.

Of note for this clone: At one of its ends the junction is not consistent with the germline gene, which may arise from a read error. V gene TRBV18 combines with J gene TRBJ1-3, with a possible D match to TRBD1 (6 bases). Looked up from germline, CDR1 is KGHSH and CDR2 is LQKENI. The length of the CDR3 is 14 residues. The CDR3 DNA is TGTGCCAGCACACCGGACAGAACTGGAAACACCATATATTTT. Translation gives CASTPDRTGNTIYF.

This chain uses TRBV2 with TRBJ1-4, with D possibly being TRBD1 (5 bases). Deletions cut 4 bases from V and 4 bases from J, with 13 bases between. CDR1 SNHLY and CDR2 FYNNEI come from the germline V gene. The CDR3 has 15 residues. The CDR3 sequence: CASSVLGGGNEKLFF. The DNA of the CDR3 is TGTGCCAGCAGTGTCCTCGGGGGGGGTAATGAAAAACTGTTTTTT. Complete variable domain (other parts from reference TRBV2 and TRBJ1-4): EPEVTQTPSHQVTQMGQEVILRCVPISNHLYFYWYRQILGQKVEFLVSFYNNEISEKSEIFDDQFSVERPDGSNFTLKIRSTKLEDSAMYFCASSVLGGGNEKLFFGSGTQLSVL.

The chain joins TRBV28 to TRBJ1-2; 9 bases are shared with TRBD1. With V trimmed by 5 bases and J by 3 bases, 7 bases remained unmatched. CDR3 size: 15 residues. CDR1 is MDHEN, CDR2 SYDVKM, per germline. The CDR3 reads CASSPTGQGHYGYTF. CDR3 nucleotides: TGTGCCAGCAGTCCGACGGGACAGGGACACTATGGCTACACCTTC.

The chain couples TRBV6-1 to TRBJ1-2, with D perhaps matching TRBD1 (6 bases). Germline V gene lookup returns CDR1 MNHNS and CDR2 SASEGT. The CDR3 extends over 15 amino acids. V gave up 6 bases and J gave up 3 bases, with 17 bases separating them. CDR3 sequence: CASRGYGGRDYGYTF. In nucleotides, the CDR3 is TGTGCCAGCAGGGGGTACGGGGGGCGCGACTATGGCTACACCTTC.

J is TRBJ1-1 and V is TRBV5-1; D perhaps matches TRBD1 (6 bases). Germline V CDR1 and CDR2: SGHRS, YFSETQ. Trimming took off 0 bases at V and 8 bases at J, with 14 bases between the two ends. The CDR3 covers 14 residues. In nucleotides, the CDR3 is TGCGCCAGCAGCTTGGCTACCATGGGACAAGAAGCTTTCTTT. Its protein is CASSLATMGQEAFF.

The chain employs TRBV2 and TRBJ2-5; 8 bases map to TRBD1. Germline CDR1 reads SNHLY; CDR2 reads FYNNEI. Losses at the gene ends were 11 bases for V and 1 base for J; bases not matched to a gene: 6. The CDR3 is made up of 13 amino acids. The chain's CDR3 is CASRTGRQETQYF. Here the CDR3 DNA reads TGTGCCTCCCGGACAGGGCGCCAAGAGACCCAGTACTTC.

The genes are TRBV28 and TRBJ1-2; TRBD1 aligns across 7 bases. Per the germline V gene, CDR1 is MDHEN and CDR2 is SYDVKM. V shed 6 bases, J shed 5 bases, and the junction held 9 bases outside the gene matches. This CDR3 is 14 amino acids long. CDR3 in DNA: TGTGCCAGCAGGACCGGGACAGAAGTTTATGGCTACACCTTC. Translated: CASRTGTEVYGYTF.

This chain joins TRBV5-1 and TRBJ2-3; tentatively, D is TRBD2 (5 bases). CDR3 size: 14 residues. V lost 4 bases and J 3 bases, leaving 12 bases between the germline ends. Germline V gene data show CDR1 as SGHRS and CDR2 as YFSETQ. The CDR3 DNA reads as TGCGCCAGCAGCACGGACTCCCCGACAGATACGCAGTATTTT. Its protein product is CASSTDSPTDTQYF.

DNA of the CDR3: TGTGCCAGCAGCTTAAGGCCGGGGACAGGGGGCGCGAGCACCGGGGAGCTGTTTTTT. Its translation is CASSLRPGTGGASTGELFF. This chain joins TRBV11-2 and TRBJ2-2; 12 bases align to TRBD1. With 2 bases clipped from V and 4 bases from J, the junction kept 11 bases outside the gene matches. Germline V gene lookup returns CDR1 SGHAT and CDR2 FQNNGV. The CDR3 sequence is 19 residues long.

The rearrangement joins TRBV6-6 to TRBJ2-6; D perhaps matches TRBD2 (6 bases). The CDR3 spans 16 residues. Trimming shortened V by 6 bases and J by 3 bases, and 15 bases separated the two germline ends. The germline CDR1 and CDR2 sequences are MNHNY and SVGAGI (reference sequence). CDR3 sequence: CASRGDWANGANVLTF. The CDR3 nucleotides are TGTGCCAGCAGAGGGGACTGGGCGAATGGGGCCAACGTCCTGACTTTC.

V gene TRBV4-1 combines with J gene TRBJ2-1; TRBD2 aligns across 7 bases. The CDR3 extends over 15 amino acids. V was clipped by 4 bases and J by 5 bases; unmatched bases: 8. Per germline, CDR1 MGHRA and CDR2 YSYEKL. CDR3 region: CASSRSVAGDNEQFF. The CDR3 DNA reads as TGCGCCAGCAGCCGATCGGTGGCGGGAGACAATGAGCAGTTCTTC.

This clone has only a few counts. The gene calls are TRBV10-1 and TRBJ2-5; D could derive from TRBD1 or TRBD2 (5 bases each). Per the germline V gene, CDR1 is WNHNN and CDR2 is SYGVQD (reference sequence). This CDR3 has 13 amino acids. V gave up 6 bases and J gave up 5 bases, with 13 bases separating them. CDR3 in DNA: TGCGCCAGCAGCCCAGGGAGTGGGGAGACCCAGTACTTC. Protein sequence: CASSPGSGETQYF.

The J gene is TRBJ1-3, the V gene TRBV28; D unclear. Germline V gene lookup returns CDR1 MDHEN and CDR2 SYDVKM. CDR3 length: 11 amino acids. With 7 bases removed from V and 4 bases from J, the gap between germline ends came to 5 bases. CDR3 bases: TGTGCCAGCACCTGGGGAAACACCATATATTTT. Residues: CASTWGNTIYF.